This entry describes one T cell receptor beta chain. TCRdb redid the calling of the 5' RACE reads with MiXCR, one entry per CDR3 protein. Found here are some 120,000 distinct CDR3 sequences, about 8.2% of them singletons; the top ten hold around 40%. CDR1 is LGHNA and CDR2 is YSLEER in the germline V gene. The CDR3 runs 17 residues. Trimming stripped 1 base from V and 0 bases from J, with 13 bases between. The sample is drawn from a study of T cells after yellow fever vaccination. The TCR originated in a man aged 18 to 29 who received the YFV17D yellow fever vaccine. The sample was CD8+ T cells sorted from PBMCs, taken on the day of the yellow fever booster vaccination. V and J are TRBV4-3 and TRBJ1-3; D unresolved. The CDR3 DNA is TGCGCCAGCAGCCAAGTCCTTGGCAGCCTCTCTGGAAACACCATATATTTT. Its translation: CASSQVLGSLSGNTIYF.